Given below is one TCR beta chain in context. Its matching antigen is unknown. The data belong to a study of identifying expanded T cells in peripheral blood. The repertoire was sequenced with immunoSEQ multiplex PCR; TCRdb's copy has only in-frame clones and lacks some. The table shows 80,000 to 90,000 clones, with approximately 86% occurring only once. The study, taken as a whole, reports: Two-week clone count variance significantly increased as total template count grew. Differentially abundant clones: about 1.2 between replicates, 16.4 at approximately two weeks, around 20 at four.

No infections or other immune events were documented during collection. Germline V gene data show CDR1 as SGHAT and CDR2 as FQNNGV. CDR3 length equals 16 residues. Trimming shortened V by 5 bases and J by 1 base, and 16 bases separated the two germline ends. The sequence derives from a person aged 18 to 70 in good health. The sample taken for sequencing was blood. The chain is built from TRBV11-2 and TRBJ2-3; D not certain. Here the CDR3 DNA reads TGTGCCAGCAGCCTGGATAAGGTCATACGCACAGATACGCAGTATTTT. Translated: CASSLDKVIRTDTQYF.